The 27 T cell receptor beta chains reported below all come from one sample, sequenced in a study of blood T cell repertoires in COVID-19. Profiled with immunoSEQ multiplex PCR; TCRdb holds only in-frame clones, not every one. Among about 150,000 clones, roughly 90% were seen once, and the ten largest hold 1.2%. Sequences were obtained from PBMCs or T cells enriched from blood (not recorded which). The receptor set was obtained from a woman in her 30s with acute COVID-19.

The CDR3 DNA follows: TGTGCCAGCAGTTATCCAGCGGTAAGCTCCTACGAGCAGTACTTC. Translated: CASSYPAVSSYEQYF. This rearrangement joins TRBV6-2 or TRBV6-3 to TRBJ2-7, with a possible D match to TRBD2 (5 bases). V was pared by 3 bases and J by 0 bases, with 12 bases between. The CDR3 sequence is 15 residues long. The V gene's germline CDR1 is MNHEY and CDR2 SVGEGT.

The chain employs TRBV4-3 and TRBJ1-6; D unclear. Germline V gives CDR1 LGHNA, CDR2 YSLEER. The germline V and J ends were trimmed by 3 bases and 12 bases, with 24 bases remaining between them. The CDR3 is made up of 17 amino acids. The CDR3 here is CASSHNPYPDYTEPLHF. CDR3 nucleotide sequence: TGCGCCAGCAGCCATAACCCCTACCCCGACTACACAGAACCCCTCCACTTT.

CDR3 residues: CAIIARTGDNVNNQPQHF. The CDR3, as DNA: TGTGCCATCATAGCCCGGACAGGCGATAACGTAAACAATCAGCCCCAGCATTTT. The V call is TRBV10-3, the J call TRBJ1-5, with 7 bases identical to TRBD1. Germline V gene lookup returns CDR1 ENHRY and CDR2 SYGVKD. The junction had 18 bases not matched to a gene; V was cut back by 7 bases and J by 3 bases. The CDR3 totals 18 residues.

This chain links TRBV7-9 with TRBJ1-2; 8 bases map to TRBD1. Germline V gene lookup returns CDR1 SEHNR and CDR2 FQNEAQ (reference sequence). This CDR3 region has 14 residues. Trimming at V came to 1 base and at J to 3 bases, leaving 1 base not matched to a gene. The CDR3 DNA sequence: TGTGCCAGCAGCTTAGGGGGACAGGACTATGGCTACACCTTC. Its translation is CASSLGGQDYGYTF.

This rearrangement joins TRBV5-4 to TRBJ2-7, with TRBD2 matching over 7 bases. The CDR3 has 15 residues. CDR1 and CDR2 from the germline V gene are SGHNT and YYREEE (reference sequence). After removal of 4 bases from V and 1 base from J, the junction contained 8 bases not matched to a gene. As DNA, the CDR3 is TGTGCCAGCAGCCGAGGGAGGGACCTATCCTACGAGCAGTACTTC. Its translation is CASSRGRDLSYEQYF.

The chain is built from TRBV6-6 and TRBJ2-1, with 12 bases aligning to TRBD1. V lost 11 bases to trimming and J lost 14 bases; unmatched junction nucleotides: 10. Germline-derived CDR1 and CDR2 are MNHNY and SVGAGI (reference sequence). CDR3 length: 12 amino acids. The CDR3 protein is CAGSGTGGGKFF. The DNA of the CDR3 is TGTGCCGGATCAGGGACAGGGGGCGGGAAGTTCTTC.

The V call is TRBV6-5, the J call TRBJ1-1; tentative D call: TRBD1 (5 bases). The CDR3 covers 16 residues. Germline V gene sequence: CDR1 MNHEY, CDR2 SVGAGI. V shed 0 bases and J shed 2 bases, with 13 bases lying between them. CDR3 sequence (DNA): TGTGCCAGCAGTTACTCGCGCCAGGGCCTCAACACTGAAGCTTTCTTT. Protein product: CASSYSRQGLNTEAFF.

The chain links TRBV24-1 to TRBJ1-2, with TRBD1 identical over 9 bases. The CDR3 covers 16 residues. Per the germline V gene, CDR1 is KGHDR and CDR2 is SFDVKD. Germline trimming cut 2 bases from V and 8 bases from J; bases unmatched to any gene: 11. In DNA, the CDR3 is TGTGCCACCAGTGATTCGGGACAGGGTTTTGAAGGCGGCTACACCTTC. Protein product: CATSDSGQGFEGGYTF.

This chain joins TRBV7-2 and TRBJ1-1, with D unresolved. Germline V lookup: CDR1 SGHTA, CDR2 FQGNSA. Trimming took 2 bases from V and 0 from J, leaving 7 bases between them. This CDR3 region has 14 residues. CDR3 loop: CASSLMALNTEAFF. The CDR3, as DNA: TGTGCCAGCAGCTTAATGGCACTGAACACTGAAGCTTTCTTT.

The J gene is TRBJ2-3, the V gene TRBV5-1; D is perhaps TRBD2 (5 bases). Germline V gene sequence: CDR1 SGHRS, CDR2 YFSETQ. V shed 0 bases and J shed 1 base, with 9 bases lying between them. The CDR3 runs to 15 residues. In nucleotides, the CDR3 is TGCGCCAGCAGCTTGGAGGTTAGCGGCACAGATACGCAGTATTTT. This translates into CASSLEVSGTDTQYF.

J is TRBJ2-1 and V is TRBV20-1; D is unclear. V lost 3 bases to trimming and J lost 9 bases, with 6 bases between them. The length of the CDR3 is 10 residues. Germline V lookup: CDR1 DFQATT, CDR2 SNEGSKA (reference sequence). In DNA, the CDR3 is TGCAGTGCTAGCGCGTCTGAGCAGTTCTTC. It translates to CSASASEQFF.

V usage is TRBV28 and J usage is TRBJ1-5; TRBD1 matches at 8 bases. Germline V gives CDR1 MDHEN, CDR2 SYDVKM. There are 15 residues in the CDR3. V was clipped by 4 bases and J by 5 bases; unmatched bases: 7. The CDR3, as DNA: TGTGCCAGCAGTTCACCACAGGGGGGAGATCAGCCCCAGCATTTT. Its translation is CASSSPQGGDQPQHF.

V is TRBV11-3 and J is TRBJ2-7, with TRBD1 as a possible D gene (6 bases). V lost 5 bases, J lost 2 bases, and 13 bases lay in between. Germline V CDR1 and CDR2: SGHNT, YENEEA. The CDR3 sequence is 14 residues long. The CDR3 DNA reads TGTGCCAGCAGCCCGAAACAGGGAACCTACGAGCAGTACTTC. It codes for CASSPKQGTYEQYF.

The V call is TRBV19, the J call TRBJ1-2; D not resolved. In germline, CDR1 is LNHDA, CDR2 SQIVND (reference sequence). This CDR3 has 13 residues. With 5 bases removed from V and 5 bases from J, the gap between germline ends came to 12 bases. Here the CDR3 reads CASSPQVAYGYTF. The CDR3 DNA reads TGTGCCAGTAGTCCGCAGGTTGCGTATGGCTACACCTTC.

The J gene is TRBJ1-1, the V gene TRBV25-1, with 10 positions matching TRBD1. CDR3 length: 16 amino acids. CDR1 and CDR2 (germline): MGHDK, SYGVNS. The trim removed 7 bases at V and 3 bases at J, leaving 11 bases unmatched. The CDR3 spells CASTMGTGELDTEAFF. The CDR3 DNA reads TGTGCCAGCACCATGGGGACAGGGGAGTTGGACACTGAAGCTTTCTTT.

This clone was detected only once. V and J are TRBV27 and TRBJ2-2, with D hard to call. This CDR3 spans 14 amino acids. CDR1 and CDR2 (germline): MNHEY, SMNVEV (reference sequence). V gave up 2 bases and J gave up 4 bases, with 8 bases separating them. The CDR3 region has the DNA TGTGCCAGCAGTTTAGGGCTGCCCACCGGGGAGCTGTTTTTT. This codes for CASSLGLPTGELFF.

The chain carries TRBV29-1 and TRBJ2-7; no firm D call. Trimming stripped 1 base from V and 0 bases from J, with 10 bases between. The CDR3 is 14 residues long. In germline, CDR1 is SQVTM, CDR2 ANQGSEA. The CDR3 bases are TGCAGCGTTGAAGGCTCGTCCAGCTCCTACGAGCAGTACTTC. Translated, it gives CSVEGSSSSYEQYF.

The chain employs TRBV7-2 and TRBJ1-2, with D hard to call. The V gene lost 5 bases and the J gene lost 0 bases, with 13 bases spanning the gap. Germline CDR1 and CDR2: SGHTA and FQGNSA. The CDR3 is made up of 15 amino acids. In DNA form, the CDR3 reads TGTGCCAGCAGCAATTATTTAGTGTCTAACTATGGCTACACCTTC. It translates to CASSNYLVSNYGYTF.

The chain uses TRBV27 and TRBJ2-7; 7 nucleotides agree with TRBD1. V was clipped by 2 bases and J by 3 bases; unmatched bases: 1. There are 13 residues in the CDR3. Germline V lookup: CDR1 MNHEY, CDR2 SMNVEV (reference sequence). CDR3 coding DNA: TGTGCCAGCAGTTTAACAGGGGTCTACGAGCAGTACTTC. It encodes CASSLTGVYEQYF.

The J gene is TRBJ2-3, the V gene TRBV5-1, with D possibly being TRBD2 (6 bases). Germline V gene lookup returns CDR1 SGHRS and CDR2 YFSETQ. Trimming cost V 0 bases and J 2 bases, with 13 bases left between them. The CDR3 has 16 amino acids. The CDR3 DNA reads as TGCGCCAGCAGCTTGGAGACGGCGGGACCCACAGATACGCAGTATTTT. Translation gives CASSLETAGPTDTQYF.

The chain has TRBV18 and TRBJ1-2; 7 positions agree with TRBD1. CDR3 length: 13 amino acids. V lost 3 bases and J lost 4; bases outside the gene matches: 2. Germline assignment: CDR1 KGHSH and CDR2 LQKENI. In DNA form, the CDR3 reads TGTGCCAGCTCACCGACAGGGACCTATGGCTACACCTTC. Its protein product is CASSPTGTYGYTF.

The chain uses TRBV19 and TRBJ1-5, with TRBD1 identical over 11 bases. V shed 4 bases, J shed 6 bases, and the junction held 8 bases outside the gene matches. CDR3 length: 16 amino acids. Per the germline V gene, CDR1 is LNHDA and CDR2 is SQIVND (reference sequence). CDR3 coding DNA: TGTGCCAGTAGTACGGAGGACAGGGGGCTAATTCAGCCCCAGCATTTT. As protein: CASSTEDRGLIQPQHF.

The chain uses TRBV6-5 and TRBJ1-2; 7 bases agree with TRBD1. CDR3 length: 16 amino acids. Germline V gene data show CDR1 as MNHEY and CDR2 as SVGAGI. The V and J ends lost 2 bases and 6 bases, in that order; junction bases with no gene match: 12. DNA of the CDR3: TGTGCCAGCAGTTACGTCGCAGGGGGGTCAGCTCATGGCTACACCTTC. Translated, it gives CASSYVAGGSAHGYTF.

The V and J genes are TRBV27 and TRBJ1-5; 7 bases map to TRBD1. The CDR3 loop spans 16 amino acids. V gave up 5 bases and J gave up 3 bases; unmatched junction bases: 10. From germline, CDR1 is MNHEY and CDR2 SMNVEV (reference sequence). CDR3 in DNA: TGTGCCAGCAGTCCGAAGGGACAGCCTTTCAATCAGCCCCAGCATTTT. Translated: CASSPKGQPFNQPQHF.

This chain links TRBV19 with TRBJ1-1; perhaps TRBD1 as D (5 bases). Per germline, CDR1 LNHDA and CDR2 SQIVND (reference sequence). The CDR3 loop spans 13 amino acids. Trimming stripped 3 bases from V and 7 bases from J, with 12 bases between. The CDR3 loop reads CASSIVYGGEAFF. The CDR3 region has the DNA TGTGCCAGTAGTATTGTTTACGGGGGTGAAGCTTTCTTT.

This clone has only a few counts. The chain links TRBV5-3 to TRBJ1-1; maybe TRBD1 (6 bases). TRBV5-3 is an ORF for which the function is uncertain. The V and J ends lost 5 bases and 3 bases respectively, with 14 bases between them. The CDR3 spans 14 residues. The DNA of the CDR3 is TGTGCCAGAAGATGGAAAAACAGGGACACTGAAGCTTTCTTT. This codes for CARRWKNRDTEAFF.

The J gene is TRBJ1-6, the V gene TRBV4-2; D gene ambiguous. Germline V gene sequence: CDR1 LGHNA, CDR2 YNFKEQ. The CDR3 spans 14 residues. The V end was cut by 4 bases, the J end by 4 bases, with 8 bases between. The CDR3 DNA sequence: TGTGCCAGCAGCCGAGAGAGTTATAATTCACCCCTCCACTTT. As protein: CASSRESYNSPLHF.